This record looks at one TCR beta chain sequence and its context. The TCR library was built from RNA with a 3' RACE protocol and unique molecular identifiers. One entry per CDR3 protein, called by TCRdb with MiXCR from the 3' RACE reads. The sample has about 89,000 distinct CDR3 sequences, approximately 6.9% seen once. Germline V gives CDR1 SGHVS, CDR2 FNYEAQ. The CDR3 has 14 amino acids. Deletions cut 6 bases from V and 9 bases from J, with 20 bases between. The sample belongs to a study of HIV-infected children after antiretroviral therapy interruption. This sample's treatment: PENTA 11 planned treatment interruption arm or continuous ART arm.

The TCR was taken from a pool of human donors with HIV. The sample in question was CD45RA+ CD4+ T cells from PBMCs, pooled from several time points, obtained from a donor given antiretroviral therapy, either interrupted or continuous. Subset described: naive CD4+ CD45RA+ CD45RO- T cells. The genes are TRBV7-6 and TRBJ2-5; D possibly uses TRBD1 or TRBD2 (5 bases each). The CDR3 spells CASRRPGPGDAQYF. CDR3 bases: TGTGCCAGCAGAAGGCCGGGACCAGGAGATGCCCAGTACTTC.